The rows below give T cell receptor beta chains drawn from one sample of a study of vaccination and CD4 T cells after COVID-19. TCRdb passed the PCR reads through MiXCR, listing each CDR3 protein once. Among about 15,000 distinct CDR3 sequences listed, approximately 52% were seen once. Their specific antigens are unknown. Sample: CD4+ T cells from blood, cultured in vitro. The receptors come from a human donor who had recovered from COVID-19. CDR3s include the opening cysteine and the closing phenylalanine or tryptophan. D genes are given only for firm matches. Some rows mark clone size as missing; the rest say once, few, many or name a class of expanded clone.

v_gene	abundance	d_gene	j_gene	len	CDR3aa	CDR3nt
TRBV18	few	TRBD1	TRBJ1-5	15	CASSPSAGQGEPQHF	TGTGCCAGCTCACCCTCTGCGGGACAGGGGGAGCCCCAGCATTTT
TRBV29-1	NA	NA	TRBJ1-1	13	CSVESDGPDEAFF	TGCAGCGTTGAAAGTGACGGGCCGGATGAAGCTTTCTTT
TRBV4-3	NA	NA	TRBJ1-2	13	CASSGTLDDGYTF	TGCGCCAGCAGCGGAACTTTAGACGATGGCTACACCTTC
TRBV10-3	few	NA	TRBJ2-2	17	CAISVVTGGASTGELFF	TGTGCCATCAGTGTGGTTACTGGGGGGGCGTCCACCGGGGAGCTGTTTTTT
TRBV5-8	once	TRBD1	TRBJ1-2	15	CASSLEQDRAYGYTF	TGTGCCAGCAGCTTGGAGCAGGACAGGGCCTATGGCTACACCTTC
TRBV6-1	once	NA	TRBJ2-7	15	CASSEAPYARYEQYF	TGTGCCAGCAGTGAAGCGCCCTACGCCAGGTACGAGCAGTACTTC
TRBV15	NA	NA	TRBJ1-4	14	CATSGRATGEKLFF	TGTGCCACCAGCGGACGGGCAACGGGGGAAAAACTGTTTTTT
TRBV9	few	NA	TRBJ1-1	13	CASSVASGTEAFF	TGTGCCAGCAGCGTAGCGTCCGGGACTGAAGCTTTCTTT
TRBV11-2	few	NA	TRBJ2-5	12	CASSLDRETQYF	TGTGCCAGCAGCTTAGATCGGGAGACCCAGTACTTC
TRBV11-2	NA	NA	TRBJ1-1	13	CASSLEGSTEAFF	TGTGCCAGCAGCTTAGAGGGGAGCACTGAAGCTTTCTTT
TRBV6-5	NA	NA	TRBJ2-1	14	CASSSGDRYNEQFF	TGTGCCAGCAGTTCGGGAGATCGCTACAATGAGCAGTTCTTC
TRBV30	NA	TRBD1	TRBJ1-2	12	CAWSGQGAGYTF	TGTGCCTGGAGTGGACAGGGGGCTGGCTACACCTTC
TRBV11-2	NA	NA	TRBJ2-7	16	CASSPLGGRSSYEQYF	TGTGCCAGCAGCCCCCTCGGGGGCAGGAGCTCCTACGAGCAGTACTTC
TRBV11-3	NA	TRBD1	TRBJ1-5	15	CASSLGGAGDQPQHF	TGTGCCAGCAGTTTAGGGGGCGCAGGAGATCAGCCCCAGCATTTT
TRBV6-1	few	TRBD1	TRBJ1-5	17	CASSGQGEVGSNQPQHF	TGTGCCAGCTCGGGACAGGGGGAAGTCGGAAGCAATCAGCCCCAGCATTTT
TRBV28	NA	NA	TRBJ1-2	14	CASRPTGRVYGYTF	TGTGCCAGCAGGCCGACGGGGCGGGTTTATGGCTACACCTTC
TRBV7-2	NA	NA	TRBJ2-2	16	CASSRRSVTNTGELFF	TGTGCCAGCAGCCGAAGGAGTGTCACCAACACCGGGGAGCTGTTTTTT
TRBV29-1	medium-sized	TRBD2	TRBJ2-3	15	CSVAILAGVGDTQYF	TGCAGCGTCGCCATACTAGCGGGAGTAGGAGATACGCAGTATTTT
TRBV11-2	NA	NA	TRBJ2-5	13	CASSSDRQETQYF	TGTGCCAGCAGTAGTGACAGGCAAGAGACCCAGTACTTC
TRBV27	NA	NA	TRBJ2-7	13	CASSSGDAYEQYF	TGTGCCAGCAGTTCGGGGGATGCGTACGAGCAGTACTTC
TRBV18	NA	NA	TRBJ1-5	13	CASSFDNYQPQHF	TGTGCCAGCTCATTTGACAACTATCAGCCCCAGCATTTT
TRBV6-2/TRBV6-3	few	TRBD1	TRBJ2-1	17	CASSYRIRDRGRNEQFF	TGTGCCAGCAGTTACCGCATCCGGGACAGGGGCCGCAATGAGCAGTTCTTC
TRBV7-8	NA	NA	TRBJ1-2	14	CASSWREANYGYTF	TGTGCCAGCAGCTGGAGGGAGGCCAACTATGGCTACACCTTC
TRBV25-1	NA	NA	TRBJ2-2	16	CASRGTGRRATGELSF	TGTGCCAGCAGAGGTACAGGGAGGCGGGCCACCGGGGAGCTGTCTTTT
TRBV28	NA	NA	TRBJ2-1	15	CASSLSQVGSNEQFF	TGTGCCAGCAGTTTAAGTCAGGTTGGATCAAATGAGCAGTTCTTC
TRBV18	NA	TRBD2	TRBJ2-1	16	CASSPASGRRGDEQFF	TGTGCCAGCTCACCAGCGAGCGGGAGGCGTGGCGATGAGCAGTTCTTC
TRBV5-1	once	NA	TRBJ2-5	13	CACSREIQETQYF	TGCGCTTGTTCGAGGGAAATCCAAGAGACCCAGTACTTC
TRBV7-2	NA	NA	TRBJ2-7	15	CASCPGTGISYEQYF	TGTGCCAGCTGCCCGGGGACGGGAATCTCCTACGAGCAGTACTTC
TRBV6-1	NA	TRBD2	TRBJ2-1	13	CASITPGGGEQFF	TGTGCCAGCATTACACCGGGAGGGGGTGAGCAGTTCTTC
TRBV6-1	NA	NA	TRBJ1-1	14	CASSTQGGNTEAFF	TGTGCCAGCAGCACACAGGGAGGGAACACTGAAGCTTTCTTT
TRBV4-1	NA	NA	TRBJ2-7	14	CASSQDSGPGKQYF	TGCGCCAGCAGCCAAGATTCCGGGCCGGGCAAGCAGTACTTC
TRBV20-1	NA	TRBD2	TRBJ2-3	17	CSATGLAGGPSTDTQYF	TGCAGTGCTACCGGACTAGCGGGAGGGCCTAGCACAGATACGCAGTATTTT
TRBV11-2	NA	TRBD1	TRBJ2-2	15	CASRDEGQDTGELFF	TGTGCCAGCAGAGACGAGGGACAGGACACCGGGGAGCTGTTTTTT
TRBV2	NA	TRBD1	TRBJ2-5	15	CASRLRTGGGETQYF	TGTGCCAGCAGACTAAGGACAGGGGGAGGGGAGACCCAGTACTTC
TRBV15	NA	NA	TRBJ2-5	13	CATSRDSQETQYF	TGTGCCACCAGCAGGGACAGTCAAGAGACCCAGTACTTC
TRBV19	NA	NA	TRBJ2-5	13	CASSKAGPWPQYF	TGTGCCAGTAGTAAGGCAGGCCCTTGGCCCCAGTACTTC
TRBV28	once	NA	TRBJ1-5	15	CASSFLLGLGQPQHF	TGTGCCAGCAGTTTTCTATTGGGATTGGGTCAGCCCCAGCATTTT
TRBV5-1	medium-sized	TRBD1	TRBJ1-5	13	CASSIDRVGPQHF	TGCGCCAGCAGCATCGACAGGGTTGGGCCCCAGCATTTT
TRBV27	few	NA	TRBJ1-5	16	CASSLGRGVPNQPQHF	TGTGCCAGCAGTTTAGGCAGGGGCGTCCCCAATCAGCCCCAGCATTTT
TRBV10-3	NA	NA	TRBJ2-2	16	CAISEGGGTNTGELFF	TGTGCCATCTCTGAGGGGGGCGGGACGAACACCGGGGAGCTGTTTTTT